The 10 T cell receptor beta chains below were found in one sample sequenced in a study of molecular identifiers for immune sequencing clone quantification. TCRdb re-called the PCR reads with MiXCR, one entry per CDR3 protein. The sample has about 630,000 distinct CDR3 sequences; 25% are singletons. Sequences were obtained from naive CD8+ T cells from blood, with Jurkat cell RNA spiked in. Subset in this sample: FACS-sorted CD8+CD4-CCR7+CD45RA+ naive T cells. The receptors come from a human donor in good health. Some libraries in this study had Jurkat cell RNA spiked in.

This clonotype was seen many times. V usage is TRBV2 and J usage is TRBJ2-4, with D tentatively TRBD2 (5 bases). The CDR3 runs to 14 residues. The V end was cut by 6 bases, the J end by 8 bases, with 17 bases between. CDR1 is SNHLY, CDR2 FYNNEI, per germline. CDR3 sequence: CASSESSRTDIQYF. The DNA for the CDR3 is TGTGCCAGCAGCGAGTCTAGCAGGACGGACATTCAGTACTTC.

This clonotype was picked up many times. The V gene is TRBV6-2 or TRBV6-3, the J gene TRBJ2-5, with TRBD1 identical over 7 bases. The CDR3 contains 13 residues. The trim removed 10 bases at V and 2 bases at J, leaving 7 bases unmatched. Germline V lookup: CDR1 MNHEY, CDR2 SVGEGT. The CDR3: CATYRGFQETQYF. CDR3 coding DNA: TGTGCCACCTACAGGGGATTTCAAGAGACCCAGTACTTC.

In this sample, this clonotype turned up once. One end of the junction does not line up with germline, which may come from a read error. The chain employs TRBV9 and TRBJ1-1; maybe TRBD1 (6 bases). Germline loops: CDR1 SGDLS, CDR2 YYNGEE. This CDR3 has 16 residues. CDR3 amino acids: CPSSPQGGGENTEAFF. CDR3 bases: TGTCCCAGCAGCCCTCAAGGGGGGGGGGAGAACACTGAAGCTTTCTTT.

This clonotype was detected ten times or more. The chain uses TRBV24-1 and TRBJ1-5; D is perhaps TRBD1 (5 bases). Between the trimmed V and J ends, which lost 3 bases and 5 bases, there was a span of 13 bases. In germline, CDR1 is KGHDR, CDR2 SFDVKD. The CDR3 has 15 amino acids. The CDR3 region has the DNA TGTGCCACCAGTGATACTGGGGGGTCGGATCAGCCCCAGCATTTT. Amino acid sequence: CATSDTGGSDQPQHF.

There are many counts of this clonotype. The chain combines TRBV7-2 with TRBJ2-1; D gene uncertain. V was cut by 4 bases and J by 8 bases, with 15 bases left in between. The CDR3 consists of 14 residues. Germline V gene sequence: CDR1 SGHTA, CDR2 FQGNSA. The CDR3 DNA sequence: TGTGCCAGCAGCTCCCCCGTTGGGGTCTATGAGCAGTTCTTC. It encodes CASSSPVGVYEQFF. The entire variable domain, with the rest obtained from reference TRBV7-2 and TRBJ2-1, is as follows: GAGVSQSPSNKVTEKGKDVELRCDPISGHTALYWYRQSLGQGLEFLIYFQGNSAPDKSGLPSDRFSAERTGGSVSTLTIQRTQQEDSAVYLCASSSPVGVYEQFFGPGTRLTVL.

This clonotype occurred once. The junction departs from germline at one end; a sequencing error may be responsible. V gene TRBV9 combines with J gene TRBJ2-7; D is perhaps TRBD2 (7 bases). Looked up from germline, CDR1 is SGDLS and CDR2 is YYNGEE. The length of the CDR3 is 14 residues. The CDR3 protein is CTSSGGGGSYEQYF. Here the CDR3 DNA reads TGTACCAGCAGCGGAGGGGGGGGATCCTACGAGCAGTACTTC.

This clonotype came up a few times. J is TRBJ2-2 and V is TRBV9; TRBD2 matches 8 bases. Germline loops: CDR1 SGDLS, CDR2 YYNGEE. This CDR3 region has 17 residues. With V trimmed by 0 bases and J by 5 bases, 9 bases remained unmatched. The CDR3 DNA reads TGTGCCAGCAGCGTAGGCGGCGGGAGGACTGGTACCGGGGAGCTGTTTTTT. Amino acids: CASSVGGGRTGTGELFF.

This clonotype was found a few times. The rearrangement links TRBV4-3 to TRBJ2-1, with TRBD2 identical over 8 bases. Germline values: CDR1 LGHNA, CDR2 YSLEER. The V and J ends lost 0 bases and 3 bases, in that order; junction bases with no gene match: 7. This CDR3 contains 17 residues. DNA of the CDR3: TGCGCCAGCAGCCAAGATCGGGCGGGAGGAGACTACAATGAGCAGTTCTTC. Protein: CASSQDRAGGDYNEQFF.

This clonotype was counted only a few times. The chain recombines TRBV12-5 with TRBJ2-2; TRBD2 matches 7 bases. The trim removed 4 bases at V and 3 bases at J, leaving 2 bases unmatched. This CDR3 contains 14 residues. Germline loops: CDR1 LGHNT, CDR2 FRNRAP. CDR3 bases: TGTGCTAGTGGTTACGGGGGGTACACCGGGGAGCTGTTTTTT. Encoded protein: CASGYGGYTGELFF. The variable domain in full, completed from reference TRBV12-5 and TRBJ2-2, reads DARVTQTPRHKVTEMGQEVTMRCQPILGHNTVFWYRQTMMQGLELLAYFRNRAPLDDSGMPKDRFSAEMPDATLATLKIQPSEPRDSAVYFCASGYGGYTGELFFGEGSRLTVL.

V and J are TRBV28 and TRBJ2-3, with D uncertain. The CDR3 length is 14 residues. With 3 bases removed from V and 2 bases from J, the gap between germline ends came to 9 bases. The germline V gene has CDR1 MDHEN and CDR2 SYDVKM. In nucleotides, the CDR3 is TGTGCCAGCAGTTTGAACGGAAACACAGATACGCAGTATTTT. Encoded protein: CASSLNGNTDTQYF.